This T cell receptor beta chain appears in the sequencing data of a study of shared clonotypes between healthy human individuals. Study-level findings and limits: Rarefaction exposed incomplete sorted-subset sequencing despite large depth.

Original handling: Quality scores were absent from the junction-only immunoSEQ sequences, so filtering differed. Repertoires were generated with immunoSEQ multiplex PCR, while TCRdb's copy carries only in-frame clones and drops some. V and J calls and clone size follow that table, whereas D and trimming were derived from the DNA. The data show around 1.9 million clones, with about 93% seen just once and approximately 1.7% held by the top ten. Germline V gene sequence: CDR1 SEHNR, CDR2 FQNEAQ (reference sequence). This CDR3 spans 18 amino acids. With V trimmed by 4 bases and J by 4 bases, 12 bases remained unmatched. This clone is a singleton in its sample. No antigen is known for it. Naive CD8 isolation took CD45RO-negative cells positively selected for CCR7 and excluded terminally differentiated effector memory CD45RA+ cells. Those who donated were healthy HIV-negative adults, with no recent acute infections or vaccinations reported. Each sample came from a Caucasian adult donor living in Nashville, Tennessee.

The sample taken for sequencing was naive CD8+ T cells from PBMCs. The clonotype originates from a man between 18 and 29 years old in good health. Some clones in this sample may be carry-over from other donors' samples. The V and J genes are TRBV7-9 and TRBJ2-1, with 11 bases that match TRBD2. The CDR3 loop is CASSSLGLAGGRYNEQFF. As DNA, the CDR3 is TGTGCCAGCAGCTCCCTGGGTTTAGCGGGAGGGAGGTACAATGAGCAGTTCTTC.